A selection of T cell receptor beta chains follows, all from one sample in a study of blood T cell repertoires in COVID-19. Sequenced by immunoSEQ multiplex PCR; TCRdb stores in-frame clones only, minus some. Among 200,000 to 250,000 clones, around 84% were seen once, and the ten largest hold roughly 20%. Sequencing was carried out using peripheral blood. These receptors came from a woman of 80 years or more with active or convalescent COVID-19. Each CDR3 is given with its conserved first and last residue. The D gene is left open where the match is weak.

d_call	v_call	j_call	cdr3_aa	cdr3_nt
TRBD2	TRBV5-1	TRBJ2-1	CASSLTIQVIFGRATYNEQFF	TGCGCCAGCAGCTTGACCATCCAGGTGATTTTCGGGAGGGCGACCTACAATGAGCAGTTCTTC
NA	TRBV18	TRBJ1-4	CASSPPKGPGYNEKLFF	TGTGCCAGCTCACCACCGAAAGGACCGGGATATAATGAAAAACTGTTTTTT
NA	TRBV7-6	TRBJ2-1	CASSLGGPGLNEQFF	TGTGCCAGCAGCCTAGGGGGCCCGGGACTCAATGAGCAGTTCTTC
NA	TRBV5-1	TRBJ2-6	CASSLGGGSSGANVLTF	TGCGCCAGCAGCTTGGGCGGGGGCAGCTCTGGGGCCAACGTCCTGACTTTC
NA	TRBV7-9	TRBJ2-4	CASSPYSDGNIQYF	TGTGCCAGCAGCCCGTACTCCGACGGGAACATTCAGTACTTC
NA	TRBV10-3	TRBJ1-4	CAISELATNEKLFF	TGTGCCATCAGCGAGCTTGCAACTAATGAAAAACTGTTTTTT
TRBD1	TRBV7-8	TRBJ2-5	CASSDRDSQETQYF	TGTGCCAGCAGCGACCGGGACAGCCAAGAGACCCAGTACTTC
TRBD2	TRBV7-8	TRBJ2-1	CASSLGVVAGSEQFF	TGTGCCAGCAGCTTAGGGGTAGTAGCGGGATCTGAGCAGTTCTTC
NA	TRBV5-1	TRBJ2-7	CASSLLGPGLGSEQYF	TGCGCCAGCAGCCTGCTTGGGCCGGGACTGGGGAGCGAGCAGTACTTC
NA	TRBV28	TRBJ1-1	CASSLWGGENTEAFF	TGTGCCAGCAGCTTGTGGGGAGGAGAGAACACTGAAGCTTTCTTT
TRBD1	TRBV4-1	TRBJ2-7	CASSHHLGTGKNEQYF	TGCGCCAGCAGCCACCACCTCGGGACAGGGAAGAACGAGCAGTACTTC